This T cell receptor (beta chain) was recorded in a study of CD8 T cells in Susac syndrome. Sequencing of TCR beta, carried out with a high-throughput approach, was applied to CD8+ and CD4+ T cells from the blood. The multiple sclerosis controls were treatment-naive patients, and their relapsing-remitting disease was stable or active. TEMRA cells were enriched by FACS, and CD4+ and CD8+ T cells were negatively isolated. With random hexamers, reverse transcription was performed on about 0.5 to 1 ug of RNA. Amplification of TCR beta CDR3 spanned 54 Vbeta and 13 Jbeta via immunoSEQ multiplex PCR. TCRdb fed the immunoSEQ multiplex PCR reads into MiXCR, producing one record per CDR3 protein. This sample carries about 300,000 distinct CDR3 sequences, about 92% of them seen once, and the ten largest clones take roughly 0.064%. The CDR3 is 16 residues long. V lost 0 bases and J lost 0, with 9 bases in between. Per the germline V gene, CDR1 is DFQATT and CDR2 is SNEGSKA (reference sequence).

Material: CD4+ T cells from PBMCs. This clonotype was sampled from a human donor with multiple sclerosis. The chain employs TRBV20-1 and TRBJ1-6; D uncertain. This chain's CDR3 is CSARDPRSSYNSPLHF. In DNA, the CDR3 is TGCAGTGCTAGAGATCCCAGGAGCTCCTATAATTCACCCCTCCACTTT.